One T cell receptor (beta chain) is described in this entry. The data stem from a study of control samples from healthy donors and cancer patients. CDR3 length equals 15 residues. Germline CDR1 reads MNHEY; CDR2 reads SVGEGT. V was pared by 0 bases and J by 5 bases, with 13 bases between. The assay was immunoSEQ multiplex PCR, and TCRdb's table has in-frame clones only and misses some. Of 120,000 to 150,000 clones listed, roughly 90% were seen once; the top ten hold around 4.7%. Source material: blood. The chain couples TRBV6-2 or TRBV6-3 to TRBJ1-1; the D gene is possibly TRBD1 (5 bases). The sequence was obtained from a man younger than 45 in good health. CDR3 DNA sequence: TGTGCCAGCAGTTACTCGAAGCAGGGTTGGACTGAAGCTTTCTTT. Translating gives CASSYSKQGWTEAFF.